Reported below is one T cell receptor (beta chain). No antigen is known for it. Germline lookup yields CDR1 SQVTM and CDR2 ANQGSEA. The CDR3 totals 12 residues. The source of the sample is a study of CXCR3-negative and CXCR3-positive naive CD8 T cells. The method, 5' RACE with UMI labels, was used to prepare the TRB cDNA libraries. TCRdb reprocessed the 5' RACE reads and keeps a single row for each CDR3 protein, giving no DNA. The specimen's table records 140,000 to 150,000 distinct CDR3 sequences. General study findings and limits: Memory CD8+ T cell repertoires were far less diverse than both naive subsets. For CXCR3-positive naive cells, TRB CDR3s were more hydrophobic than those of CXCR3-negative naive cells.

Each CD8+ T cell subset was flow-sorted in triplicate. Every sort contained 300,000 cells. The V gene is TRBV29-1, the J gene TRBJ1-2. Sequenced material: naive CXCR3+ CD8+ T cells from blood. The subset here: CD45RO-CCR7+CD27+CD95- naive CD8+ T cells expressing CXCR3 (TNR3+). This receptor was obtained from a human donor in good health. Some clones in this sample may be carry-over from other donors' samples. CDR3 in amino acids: CSALTAVNGYTF.